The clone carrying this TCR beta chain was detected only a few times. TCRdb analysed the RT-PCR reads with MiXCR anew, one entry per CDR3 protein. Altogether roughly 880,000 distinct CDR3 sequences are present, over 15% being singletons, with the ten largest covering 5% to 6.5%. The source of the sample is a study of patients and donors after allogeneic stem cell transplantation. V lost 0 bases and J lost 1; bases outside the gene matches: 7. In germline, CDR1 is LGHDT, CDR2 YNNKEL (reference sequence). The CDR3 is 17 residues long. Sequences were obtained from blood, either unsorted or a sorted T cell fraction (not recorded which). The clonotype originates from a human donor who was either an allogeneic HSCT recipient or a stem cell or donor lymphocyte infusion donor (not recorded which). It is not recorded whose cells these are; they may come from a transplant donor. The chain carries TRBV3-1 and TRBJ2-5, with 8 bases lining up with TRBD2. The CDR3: CASSQDRAGVGQETQYF. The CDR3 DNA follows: TGTGCCAGCAGCCAAGATCGAGCGGGAGTCGGCCAAGAGACCCAGTACTTC.